The sequence of this T cell receptor beta chain was determined in a study of CD8 T cells in ankylosing spondylitis. Findings and limits, study-wide: There were earlier reports of some motif variants in reactive arthritis synovial fluid and blood. Significant enrichment of disease-linked clones was reported in matched ankylosing spondylitis synovial fluid. In peripheral blood, disease-linked CD8+ clones occurred at relatively low frequencies. Typical of ankylosing spondylitis blood, it appeared, was a TCR beta motif of fewer than 10 highly homologous variants.

MiXCR was run by TCRdb on the 5' RACE reads, yielding one entry per CDR3 protein. The repertoire consists of 250,000 to 350,000 distinct CDR3 sequences, with about a fifth occurring once and the leading ten covering about 3.7%. Regarding this clonotype: What it binds is not known.

CDR1 is SNHLY and CDR2 is FYNNEI in the germline V gene. The CDR3 runs 14 residues. J lost 6 bases, V lost 6 bases, and 4 bases had no gene match. The J gene is TRBJ1-5, the V gene TRBV2; 11 bases are shared with TRBD1. Sequences were obtained from blood, either unsorted or a sorted T cell fraction (not recorded which). The receptor's source is a female donor with ankylosing spondylitis or in good health (not recorded which). The DNA for the CDR3 is TGTGCCAGCAGGGGGACAGGGGGTAGTCAGCCCCAGCATTTT. Translation gives CASRGTGGSQPQHF.